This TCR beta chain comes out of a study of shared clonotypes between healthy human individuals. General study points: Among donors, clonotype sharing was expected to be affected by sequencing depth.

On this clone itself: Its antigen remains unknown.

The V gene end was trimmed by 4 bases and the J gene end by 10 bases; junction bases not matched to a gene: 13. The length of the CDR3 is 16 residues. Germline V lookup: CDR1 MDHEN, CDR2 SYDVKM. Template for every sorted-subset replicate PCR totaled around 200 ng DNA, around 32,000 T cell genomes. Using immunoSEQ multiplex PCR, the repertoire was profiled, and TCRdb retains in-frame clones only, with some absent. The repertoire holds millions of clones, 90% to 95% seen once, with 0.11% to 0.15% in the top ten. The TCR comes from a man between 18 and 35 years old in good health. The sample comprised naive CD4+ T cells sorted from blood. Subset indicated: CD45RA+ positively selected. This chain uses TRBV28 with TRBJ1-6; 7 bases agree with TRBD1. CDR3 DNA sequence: TGTGCCAGCAGTTCAAACACCGGGACAGTAACCTCACCCCTCCACTTT. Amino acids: CASSSNTGTVTSPLHF.